Following are 19 T cell receptor beta chains from one sample sequenced in a study of OX40 agonist ivuxolimab in advanced cancers. Sequencing was performed with immunoSEQ multiplex PCR; in TCRdb, only in-frame clones are kept and a portion is missing. The sample has under 80,000 clones; about nine tenths are singletons. Sequencing used CD4+ or CD8+ T cells sorted from blood, obtained in a trial of the OX40 agonist ivuxolimab. The source of these receptors is an adult with an advanced solid tumor such as melanoma, head and neck, liver or kidney cancer.

This clone was found once. J is TRBJ2-3 and V is TRBV10-3, with TRBD2 identical over 8 bases. The trim removed 3 bases at V and 4 bases at J, leaving 6 bases unmatched. This CDR3 is built from 15 residues. CDR1 is ENHRY, CDR2 SYGVKD, per germline. The CDR3 protein is CAISDGGGRADTQYF. The CDR3 bases are TGTGCCATCAGTGACGGGGGGGGAAGAGCAGATACGCAGTATTTT.

The chain recombines TRBV2 with TRBJ2-2, with 14 bases fitting TRBD2. Per germline, CDR1 SNHLY and CDR2 FYNNEI. Trimming removed 5 bases from V and 6 bases from J; junction bases left unmatched: 5. The CDR3 length is 16 residues. This CDR3 reads CASSMGLAGESGELFF. DNA for the CDR3: TGTGCCAGCAGTATGGGACTAGCGGGAGAGTCCGGGGAGCTGTTTTTT.

V is TRBV28 and J is TRBJ1-1, with 8 bases identical to TRBD1. V shed 0 bases and J 5 bases; nucleotides not matched to a gene: 5. This CDR3 contains 15 residues. CDR1 MDHEN and CDR2 SYDVKM come from the germline V gene. CDR3 region: CASSLWDRARTEAFF. For the CDR3, the DNA is TGTGCCAGCAGTTTATGGGACAGGGCACGAACTGAAGCTTTCTTT.

The chain has TRBV4-2 and TRBJ1-2; a weak D match, TRBD1 (5 bases). Germline V CDR1 and CDR2: LGHNA, YNFKEQ. CDR3 length: 13 amino acids. Trimming shortened V by 7 bases and J by 6 bases, and 15 bases separated the two germline ends. The CDR3 loop is CASTDIQGHGYTF. Here the CDR3 DNA reads TGTGCCAGCACCGATATTCAGGGCCATGGCTACACCTTC.

This clone was seen a single time. The gene calls are TRBV28 and TRBJ1-3; D unresolved. CDR1 is MDHEN and CDR2 is SYDVKM in the germline V gene. The CDR3 covers 15 residues. The V end was cut by 3 bases, the J end by 0 bases, with 9 bases between. DNA of the CDR3: TGTGCCAGCAGTTTTCGGGGTTTCTCTGGAAACACCATATATTTT. This translates into CASSFRGFSGNTIYF.

The chain uses TRBV7-2 and TRBJ1-2, with 7 positions matching TRBD1. The CDR3 sequence is 16 residues long. Per germline, CDR1 SGHTA and CDR2 FQGNSA. The V gene end was trimmed by 2 bases and the J gene end by 8 bases; junction bases not matched to a gene: 14. The CDR3 bases are TGTGCCAGCAGCTTAAGGCAGGGGGAGGCTTCGGACGGCTACACCTTC. Translation: CASSLRQGEASDGYTF.

V and J are TRBV6-6 and TRBJ2-1, with D maybe TRBD1 (6 bases). V lost 7 bases and J lost 9, with 22 bases in between. Germline CDR1 reads MNHNY; CDR2 reads SVGAGI (reference sequence). The CDR3 consists of 15 residues. CDR3 DNA sequence: TGTGCCAGCACATACCTGGGCTCTCAGGGGACTGAGCAGTTCTTC. It encodes CASTYLGSQGTEQFF.

This chain joins TRBV28 and TRBJ2-5; a possible D gene is TRBD1 (7 bases). V shed 5 bases and J shed 2 bases, with 15 bases lying between them. CDR1 MDHEN and CDR2 SYDVKM come from the germline V gene. The CDR3 is 15 amino acids. CDR3 in DNA: TGTGCCAGCAGTCCCCCCCAGGGGGGACAAGAGACCCAGTACTTC. Translated: CASSPPQGGQETQYF.

The chain couples TRBV6-5 to TRBJ1-2; D unresolved. The CDR3 sequence is 14 residues long. Trimming took off 5 bases at V and 8 bases at J, with 18 bases between the two ends. CDR1 is MNHEY, CDR2 SVGAGI, per germline. The CDR3 loop is CASSISLGAKGYTF. The CDR3 DNA reads TGTGCCAGCAGTATTTCCCTCGGTGCGAAGGGCTACACCTTC.

This clone showed up just once. The J gene is TRBJ2-1, the V gene TRBV10-3; D may be TRBD1 (6 bases). V lost 5 bases and J lost 7, with 12 bases in between. CDR3 size: 13 residues. Germline V CDR1 and CDR2: ENHRY, SYGVKD. Here the CDR3 reads CAISRTGMNEQFF. The CDR3 DNA reads as TGTGCCATCAGTCGAACAGGGATGAATGAGCAGTTCTTC.

This sequence joins TRBV12-5 and TRBJ2-1, with a weak D call TRBD1 (5 bases). CDR1 and CDR2 (germline): LGHNT, FRNRAP. Trimming removed 0 bases at V and 9 bases at J, with 12 bases between. This CDR3 has 14 residues. The CDR3 coding sequence is TGTGCTAGTGGTTTGGTAAACCTTGGGGCTGAGCAGTTCTTC. Its translation is CASGLVNLGAEQFF. Looking up the rest from reference TRBV12-5 and TRBJ2-1 gives the full variable domain: DARVTQTPRHKVTEMGQEVTMRCQPILGHNTVFWYRQTMMQGLELLAYFRNRAPLDDSGMPKDRFSAEMPDATLATLKIQPSEPRDSAVYFCASGLVNLGAEQFFGPGTRLTVL.

This chain joins TRBV5-1 and TRBJ2-3; tentative D call: TRBD2 (6 bases). Germline loops: CDR1 SGHRS, CDR2 YFSETQ. This CDR3 has 16 residues. The germline V and J ends were trimmed by 4 bases and 0 bases, with 15 bases remaining between them. CDR3 residues: CASSPESGVSTDTQYF. Written as DNA, the CDR3 is TGCGCCAGCAGCCCAGAGTCGGGGGTTAGCACAGATACGCAGTATTTT.

The CDR3 is CASSLEGAGELFF. The CDR3, as DNA: TGTGCCAGCAGCTTAGAAGGAGCCGGGGAGCTGTTTTTT. The genes are TRBV11-2 and TRBJ2-2; D is unresolved. The CDR3 runs to 13 residues. The ends were cut back, 0 bases at V and 6 bases at J, with 5 bases in the middle. Germline V gene lookup returns CDR1 SGHAT and CDR2 FQNNGV.

CDR3 in amino acids: CASSQGTSNYEQYF. In DNA, the CDR3 is TGTGCCAGCTCACAAGGGACTTCCAACTACGAGCAGTACTTC. The chain is built from TRBV18 and TRBJ2-7, with TRBD2 as a possible D gene (6 bases). The V end was cut by 4 bases, the J end by 3 bases, with 13 bases between. In germline, CDR1 is KGHSH, CDR2 LQKENI. The CDR3 loop spans 14 amino acids.

V and J are TRBV30 and TRBJ1-3; no reliable D call. CDR3 length: 13 amino acids. V lost 2 bases, J lost 0 bases, and 5 bases lay in between. Germline CDR1 and CDR2: GTSNPN and SVGIG (reference sequence). CDR3 in amino acids: CAWSRISGNTIYF. CDR3 DNA sequence: TGTGCCTGGAGTAGGATCTCTGGAAACACCATATATTTT.

This clone was seen a handful of times. V and J are TRBV2 and TRBJ1-1, with D unclear. Germline V CDR1 and CDR2: SNHLY, FYNNEI. Trimming pared 2 bases from V and 0 bases from J, leaving 7 bases between. The CDR3 loop spans 14 amino acids. The CDR3 DNA reads as TGTGCCAGCAGTGAATCCGGGATGAACACTGAAGCTTTCTTT. Translating it yields CASSESGMNTEAFF.

The chain links TRBV7-9 to TRBJ2-5; the D is unclear. V was shortened by 2 bases and J by 2 bases, with 3 bases between the two germline ends. This CDR3 has 12 residues. Germline V CDR1 and CDR2: SEHNR, FQNEAQ (reference sequence). CDR3 nucleotides: TGTGCCAGCAGCTTAAATCAAGAGACCCAGTACTTC. This encodes CASSLNQETQYF.

The chain links TRBV5-5 to TRBJ1-5; TRBD1 is a possible D gene (6 bases). CDR1 and CDR2 (germline): SGHKS, YYEKEE (reference sequence). This CDR3 region has 15 residues. Trimming shortened V by 3 bases and J by 8 bases, and 18 bases separated the two germline ends. CDR3 bases: TGTGCCAGCAGCTCCGGGACAACTCGACGGGAGCCCCAGCATTTT. Its protein product is CASSSGTTRREPQHF. The whole variable domain, remainder taken from reference TRBV5-5 and TRBJ1-5, is DAGVTQSPTHLIKTRGQQVTLRCSPISGHKSVSWYQQVLGQGPQFIFQYYEKEERGRGNFPDRFSARQFPNYSSELNVNALLLGDSALYLCASSSGTTRREPQHFGDGTRLSIL.

This chain uses TRBV5-1 with TRBJ2-6; 8 bases line up with TRBD1. Per the germline V gene, CDR1 is SGHRS and CDR2 is YFSETQ. Trimming cost V 5 bases and J 4 bases; bases outside gene matches: 8. The CDR3 is made up of 16 amino acids. CDR3: CASSRPTGDGANVLTF. The DNA of the CDR3 is TGCGCCAGCAGTCGTCCGACAGGGGACGGGGCCAACGTCCTGACTTTC.